This TCR beta chain was sequenced for a study of blood T cell repertoires in COVID-19. This clone was found many times. The CDR3 totals 12 residues. Looked up from germline, CDR1 is MDHEN and CDR2 is SYDVKM. Trimming stripped 0 bases from V and 8 bases from J, with 6 bases between. Produced via immunoSEQ multiplex PCR; TCRdb's table is partial and in-frame only. The profile shows 200,000 to 300,000 clones, roughly 81% of them singletons. The sample consisted of peripheral blood. V and J are TRBV28 and TRBJ2-3; no definite D call. This receptor was obtained from a woman at least 80 years old with COVID-19, enrolled during active disease. The CDR3 region has the DNA TGTGCCAGCAGTTTATGGGCTTCTACGCAGTATTTT. This gives the protein CASSLWASTQYF. The variable domain in full, completed from reference TRBV28 and TRBJ2-3, reads DVKVTQSSRYLVKRTGEKVFLECVQDMDHENMFWYRQDPGLGLRLIYFSYDVKMKEKGDIPEGYSVSREKKERFSLILESASTNQTSMYLCASSLWASTQYFGPGTRLTVL.